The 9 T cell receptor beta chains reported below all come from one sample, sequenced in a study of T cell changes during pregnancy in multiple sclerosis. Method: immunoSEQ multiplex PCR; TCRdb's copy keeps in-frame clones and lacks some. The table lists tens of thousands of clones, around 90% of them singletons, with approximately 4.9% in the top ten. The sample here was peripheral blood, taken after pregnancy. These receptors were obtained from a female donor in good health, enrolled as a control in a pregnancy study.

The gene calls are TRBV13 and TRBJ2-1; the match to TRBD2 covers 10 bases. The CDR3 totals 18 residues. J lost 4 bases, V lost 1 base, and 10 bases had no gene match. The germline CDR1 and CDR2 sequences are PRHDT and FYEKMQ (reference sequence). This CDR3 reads CASSLEGSSGSWYNEQFF. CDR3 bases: TGTGCCAGCAGCTTAGAAGGGTCTAGCGGGAGTTGGTACAATGAGCAGTTCTTC.

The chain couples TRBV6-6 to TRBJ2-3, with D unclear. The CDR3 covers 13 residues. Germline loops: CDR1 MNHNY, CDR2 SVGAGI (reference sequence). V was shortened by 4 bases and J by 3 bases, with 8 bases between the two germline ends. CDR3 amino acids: CASSLTETDTQYF. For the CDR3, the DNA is TGTGCCAGCAGTTTGACGGAGACAGATACGCAGTATTTT.

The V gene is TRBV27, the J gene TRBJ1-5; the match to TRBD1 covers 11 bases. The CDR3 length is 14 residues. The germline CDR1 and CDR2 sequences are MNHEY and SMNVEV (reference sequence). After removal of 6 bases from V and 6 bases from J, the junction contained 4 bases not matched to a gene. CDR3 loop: CASRGQGERQPQHF. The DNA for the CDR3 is TGTGCCAGCAGGGGACAGGGGGAACGTCAGCCCCAGCATTTT.

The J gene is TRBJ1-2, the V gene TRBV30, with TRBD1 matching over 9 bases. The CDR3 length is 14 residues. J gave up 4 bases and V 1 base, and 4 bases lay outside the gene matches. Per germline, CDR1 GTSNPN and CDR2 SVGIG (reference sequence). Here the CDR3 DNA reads TGTGCCTGGAGTGCCGACAGGGGGTTCTATGGCTACACCTTC. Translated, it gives CAWSADRGFYGYTF. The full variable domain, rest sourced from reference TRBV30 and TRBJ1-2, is SQTIHQWPATLVQPVGSPLSLECTVEGTSNPNLYWYRQAAGRGLQLLFYSVGIGQISSEVPQNLSASRPQDRQFILSSKKLLLSDSGFYLCAWSADRGFYGYTFGSGTRLTVV.

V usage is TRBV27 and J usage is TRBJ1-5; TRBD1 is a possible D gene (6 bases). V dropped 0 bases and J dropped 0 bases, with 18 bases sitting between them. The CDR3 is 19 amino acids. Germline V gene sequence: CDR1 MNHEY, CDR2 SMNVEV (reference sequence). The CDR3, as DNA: TGTGCCAGCAGTTTATCACAGGGTCCATCCGTTTATAGCAATCAGCCCCAGCATTTT. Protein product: CASSLSQGPSVYSNQPQHF.

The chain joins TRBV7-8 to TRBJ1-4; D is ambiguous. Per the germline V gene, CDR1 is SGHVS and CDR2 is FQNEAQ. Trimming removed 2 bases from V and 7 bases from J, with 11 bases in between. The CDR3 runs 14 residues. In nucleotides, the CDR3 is TGTGCCAGCAGCTTAAAGAGCGGAGGTGAAAAACTGTTTTTT. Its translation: CASSLKSGGEKLFF.

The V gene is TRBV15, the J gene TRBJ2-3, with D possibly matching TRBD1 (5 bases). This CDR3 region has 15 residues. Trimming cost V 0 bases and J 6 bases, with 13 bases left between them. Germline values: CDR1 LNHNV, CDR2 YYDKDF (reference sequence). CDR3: CATSREGQAPDTQYF. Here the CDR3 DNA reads TGTGCCACCAGCAGAGAGGGGCAGGCGCCCGATACGCAGTATTTT.

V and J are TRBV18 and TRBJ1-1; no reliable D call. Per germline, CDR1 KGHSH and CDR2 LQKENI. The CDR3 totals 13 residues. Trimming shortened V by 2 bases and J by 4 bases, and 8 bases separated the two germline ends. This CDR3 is CASSPGEGTEAFF. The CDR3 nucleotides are TGTGCCAGCTCACCAGGGGAGGGCACTGAAGCTTTCTTT.

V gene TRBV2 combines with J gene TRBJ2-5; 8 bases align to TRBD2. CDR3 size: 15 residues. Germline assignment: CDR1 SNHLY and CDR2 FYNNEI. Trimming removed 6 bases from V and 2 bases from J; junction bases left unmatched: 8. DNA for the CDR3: TGTGCCAGCAGGAGACTAGCGTCAAAACAAGAGACCCAGTACTTC. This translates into CASRRLASKQETQYF.